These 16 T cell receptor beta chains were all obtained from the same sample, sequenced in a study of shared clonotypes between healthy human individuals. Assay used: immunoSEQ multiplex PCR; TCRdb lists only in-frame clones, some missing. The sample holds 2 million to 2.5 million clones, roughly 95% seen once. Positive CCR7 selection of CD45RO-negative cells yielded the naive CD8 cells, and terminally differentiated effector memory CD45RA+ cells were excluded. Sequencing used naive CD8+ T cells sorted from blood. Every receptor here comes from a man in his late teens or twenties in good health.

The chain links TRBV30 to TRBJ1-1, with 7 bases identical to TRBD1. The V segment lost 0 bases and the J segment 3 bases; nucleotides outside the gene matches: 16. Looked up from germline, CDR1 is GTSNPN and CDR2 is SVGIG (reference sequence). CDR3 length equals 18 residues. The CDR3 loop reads CAWSVKKGAQGLYTEAFF. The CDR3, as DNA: TGTGCCTGGAGTGTAAAGAAGGGGGCGCAGGGGTTGTACACTGAAGCTTTCTTT.

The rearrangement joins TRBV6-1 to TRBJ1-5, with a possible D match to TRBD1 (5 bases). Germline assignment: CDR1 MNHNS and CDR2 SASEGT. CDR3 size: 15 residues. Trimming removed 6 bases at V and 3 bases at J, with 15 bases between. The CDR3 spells CASRLITGPNQPQHF. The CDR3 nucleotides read TGTGCCAGCAGATTAATTACAGGTCCCAATCAGCCCCAGCATTTT.

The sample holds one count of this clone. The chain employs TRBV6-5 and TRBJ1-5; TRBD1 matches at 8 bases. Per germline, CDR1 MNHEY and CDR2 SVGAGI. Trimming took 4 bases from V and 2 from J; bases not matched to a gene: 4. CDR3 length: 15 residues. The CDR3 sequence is CASSLDRAGNQPQHF. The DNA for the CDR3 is TGTGCCAGCAGTTTGGACAGGGCGGGCAATCAGCCCCAGCATTTT.

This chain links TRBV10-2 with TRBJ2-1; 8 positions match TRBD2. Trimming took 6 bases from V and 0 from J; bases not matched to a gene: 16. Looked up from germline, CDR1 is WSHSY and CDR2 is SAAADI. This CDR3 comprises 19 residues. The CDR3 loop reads CASSDPLAGLTSSYNEQFF. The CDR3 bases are TGCGCCAGCAGCGACCCCCTAGCGGGCCTGACCAGCTCCTACAATGAGCAGTTCTTC.

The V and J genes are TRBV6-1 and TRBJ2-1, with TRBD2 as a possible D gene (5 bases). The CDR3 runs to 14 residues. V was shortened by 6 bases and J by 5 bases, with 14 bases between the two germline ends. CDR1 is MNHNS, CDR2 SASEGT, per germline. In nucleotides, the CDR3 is TGTGCCAGCAGCGATGTCCGGCGGGACAATGAGCAGTTCTTC. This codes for CASSDVRRDNEQFF.

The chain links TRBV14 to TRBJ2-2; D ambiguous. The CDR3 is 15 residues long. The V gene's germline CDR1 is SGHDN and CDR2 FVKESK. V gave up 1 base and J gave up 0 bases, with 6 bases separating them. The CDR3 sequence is CASSQGRTNTGELFF. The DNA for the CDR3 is TGTGCCAGCAGCCAAGGGCGCACGAACACCGGGGAGCTGTTTTTT.

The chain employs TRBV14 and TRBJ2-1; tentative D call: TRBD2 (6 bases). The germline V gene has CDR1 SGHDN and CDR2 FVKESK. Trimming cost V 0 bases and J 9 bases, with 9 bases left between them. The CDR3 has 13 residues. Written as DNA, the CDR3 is TGTGCCAGCAGCCAAGAAAGGGGAGGTGAGCAGTTCTTC. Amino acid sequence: CASSQERGGEQFF.

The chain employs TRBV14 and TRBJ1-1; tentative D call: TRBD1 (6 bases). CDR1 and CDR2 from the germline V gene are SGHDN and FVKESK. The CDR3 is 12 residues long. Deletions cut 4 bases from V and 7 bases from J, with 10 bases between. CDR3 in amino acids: CASSLGTYEAFF. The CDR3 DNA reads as TGTGCCAGCAGCCTGGGGACATATGAAGCTTTCTTT.

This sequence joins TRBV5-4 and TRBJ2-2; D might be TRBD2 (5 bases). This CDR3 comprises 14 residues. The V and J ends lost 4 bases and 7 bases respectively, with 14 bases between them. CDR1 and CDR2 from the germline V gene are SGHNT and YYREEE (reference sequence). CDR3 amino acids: CASSPLTRGGELFF. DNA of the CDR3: TGTGCCAGCAGCCCCTTAACTCGGGGCGGGGAGCTGTTTTTT.

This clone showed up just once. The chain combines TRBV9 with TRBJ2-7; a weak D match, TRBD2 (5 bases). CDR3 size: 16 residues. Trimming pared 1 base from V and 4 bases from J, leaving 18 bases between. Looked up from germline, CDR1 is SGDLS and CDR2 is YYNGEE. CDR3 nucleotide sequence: TGTGCCAGCAGCGTAAATAGGTTCGCAGTAGCGTACGAGCAGTACTTC. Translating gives CASSVNRFAVAYEQYF.

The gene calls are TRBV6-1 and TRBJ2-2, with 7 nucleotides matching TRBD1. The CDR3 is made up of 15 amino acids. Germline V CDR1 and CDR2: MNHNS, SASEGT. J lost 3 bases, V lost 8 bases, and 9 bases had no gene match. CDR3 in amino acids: CASHYHRGDTGELFF. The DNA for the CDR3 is TGTGCCAGCCATTATCACAGGGGAGACACCGGGGAGCTGTTTTTT.

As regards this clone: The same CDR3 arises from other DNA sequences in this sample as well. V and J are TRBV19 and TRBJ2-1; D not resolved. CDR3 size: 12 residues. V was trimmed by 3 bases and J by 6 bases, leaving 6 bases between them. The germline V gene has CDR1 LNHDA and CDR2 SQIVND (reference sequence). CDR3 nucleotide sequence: TGTGCCAGTAGTATGGGTGGCAATGAGCAGTTCTTC. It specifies CASSMGGNEQFF.

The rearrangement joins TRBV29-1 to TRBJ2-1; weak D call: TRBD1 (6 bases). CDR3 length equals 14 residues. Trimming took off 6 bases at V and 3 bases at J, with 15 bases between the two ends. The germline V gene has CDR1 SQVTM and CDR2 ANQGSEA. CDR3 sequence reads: CSVLGTTDYNEQFF. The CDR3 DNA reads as TGCAGCGTCCTGGGGACAACGGACTACAATGAGCAGTTCTTC.

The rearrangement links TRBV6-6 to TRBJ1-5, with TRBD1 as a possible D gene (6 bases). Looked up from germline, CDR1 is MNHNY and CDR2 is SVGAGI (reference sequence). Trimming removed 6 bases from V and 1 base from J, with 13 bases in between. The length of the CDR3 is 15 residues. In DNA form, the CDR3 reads TGTGCCAGCAGAGACGCAGGGGTAAGCAATCAGCCCCAGCATTTT. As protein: CASRDAGVSNQPQHF.

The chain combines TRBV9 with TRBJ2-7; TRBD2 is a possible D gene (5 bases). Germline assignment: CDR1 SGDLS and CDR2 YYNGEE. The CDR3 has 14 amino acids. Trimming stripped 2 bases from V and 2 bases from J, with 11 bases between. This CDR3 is CASSVKGEPYEQYF. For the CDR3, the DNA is TGTGCCAGCAGCGTGAAGGGAGAACCCTACGAGCAGTACTTC.

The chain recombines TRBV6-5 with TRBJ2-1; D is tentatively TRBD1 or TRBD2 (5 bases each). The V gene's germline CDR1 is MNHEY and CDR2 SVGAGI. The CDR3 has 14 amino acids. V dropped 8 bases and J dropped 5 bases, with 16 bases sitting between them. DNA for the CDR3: TGTGCCAGCTCTTACTCGGGGCAGAACAATGAGCAGTTCTTC. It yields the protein CASSYSGQNNEQFF.